Detailed here is one T cell receptor beta chain. Its antigen is as yet unknown. This sample was taken from a study of identical twins. Points from the study as a whole: The models systematically underestimated how much out-of-frame TCR alpha was shared in monozygotic twins. Abundant beta clonotypes from cord blood had fewer insertions, unlike memory repertoires, which showed none.

TCRdb used MiXCR to reprocess the 5' RACE reads, holding one entry per CDR3 protein. The table has hundreds of thousands of distinct CDR3 sequences, 8.5% to 9% seen once; the top ten hold 0.8% to 1%. The CDR3 has 16 residues. From germline, CDR1 is SEHNR and CDR2 FQNEAQ (reference sequence). Trimming removed 5 bases from V and 0 bases from J; junction bases left unmatched: 7. This sample also belongs to another study, concerning yellow fever vaccine responses in identical twins.

The clonotype originates from a woman aged 18 to 35 in good health. The chain uses TRBV7-9 and TRBJ2-3; 8 bases align to TRBD1. Material: PBMCs. In DNA, the CDR3 is TGTGCCAGCAGCCCGCAGACAGGGGCGAGCACAGATACGCAGTATTTT. Its protein product is CASSPQTGASTDTQYF.